This T cell receptor (beta chain) derives from a study of vaccination effects on CD4 cells after COVID-19. Method: immunoSEQ multiplex PCR; TCRdb's copy keeps in-frame clones and lacks some. The sample includes approximately 40,000 clones, 73% of them seen just once. The sample holds a few counts of this clone. Antigen unknown. Expansion with viral peptide pools was applied to antigen-specific CD4+ T cells by the ViraFEST assay prior to sequencing. With approximately 10 days of culture completed, CD4+ T cells were isolated. Confirmation by PCR established that the person had SARS-CoV-2 infection between March and December 2020. Here the sequenced sample was CD4+ T cells from PBMCs cultured with a peptide pool, taken before COVID-19 vaccination. The clonotype was recovered from a human donor who had a prior SARS-CoV-2 infection.

Here the CDR3 reads CASSSLTGTGMWEQYF. DNA for the CDR3: TGTGCCAGCAGCTCACTTACCGGGACAGGGATGTGGGAGCAGTACTTC. V and J are TRBV7-2 and TRBJ2-7, with 9 bases fitting TRBD1. The V and J ends lost 4 bases and 7 bases, in that order; junction bases with no gene match: 14. The CDR3 consists of 16 residues. Germline-derived CDR1 and CDR2 are SGHTA and FQGNSA. The full variable domain, its missing parts supplied by reference TRBV7-2 and TRBJ2-7, is GAGVSQSPSNKVTEKGKDVELRCDPISGHTALYWYRQSLGQGLEFLIYFQGNSAPDKSGLPSDRFSAERTGGSVSTLTIQRTQQEDSAVYLCASSSLTGTGMWEQYFGPGTRLTVT.